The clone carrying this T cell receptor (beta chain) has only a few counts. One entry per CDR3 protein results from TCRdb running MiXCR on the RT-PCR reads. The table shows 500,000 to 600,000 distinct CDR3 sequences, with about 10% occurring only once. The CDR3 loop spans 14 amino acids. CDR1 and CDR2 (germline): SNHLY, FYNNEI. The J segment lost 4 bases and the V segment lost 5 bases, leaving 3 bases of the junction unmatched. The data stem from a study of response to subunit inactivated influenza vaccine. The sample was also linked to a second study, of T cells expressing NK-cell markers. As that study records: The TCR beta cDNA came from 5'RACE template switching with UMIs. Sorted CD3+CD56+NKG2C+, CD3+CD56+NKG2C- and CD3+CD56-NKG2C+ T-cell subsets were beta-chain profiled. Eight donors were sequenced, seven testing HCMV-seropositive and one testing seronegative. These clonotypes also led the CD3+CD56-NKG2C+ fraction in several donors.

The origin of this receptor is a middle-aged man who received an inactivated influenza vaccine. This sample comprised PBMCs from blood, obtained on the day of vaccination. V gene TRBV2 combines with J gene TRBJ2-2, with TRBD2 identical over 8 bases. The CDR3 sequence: CASSKTSVTGELFF. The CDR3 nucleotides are TGTGCCAGCAGTAAGACTAGCGTCACCGGGGAGCTGTTTTTT. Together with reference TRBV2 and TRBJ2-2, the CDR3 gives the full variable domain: EPEVTQTPSHQVTQMGQEVILRCVPISNHLYFYWYRQILGQKVEFLVSFYNNEISEKSEIFDDQFSVERPDGSNFTLKIRSTKLEDSAMYFCASSKTSVTGELFFGEGSRLTVL.